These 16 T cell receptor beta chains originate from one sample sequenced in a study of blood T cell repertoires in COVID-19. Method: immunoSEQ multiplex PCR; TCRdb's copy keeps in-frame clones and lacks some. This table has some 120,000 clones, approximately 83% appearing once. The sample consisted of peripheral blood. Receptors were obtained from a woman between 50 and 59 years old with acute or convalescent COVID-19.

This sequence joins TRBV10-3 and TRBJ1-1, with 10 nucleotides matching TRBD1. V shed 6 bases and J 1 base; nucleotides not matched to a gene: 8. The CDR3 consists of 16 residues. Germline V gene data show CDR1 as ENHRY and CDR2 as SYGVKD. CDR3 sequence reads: CAIRKTGGRQNTEAFF. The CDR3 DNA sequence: TGTGCCATCAGGAAGACAGGGGGCCGACAGAACACTGAAGCTTTCTTT.

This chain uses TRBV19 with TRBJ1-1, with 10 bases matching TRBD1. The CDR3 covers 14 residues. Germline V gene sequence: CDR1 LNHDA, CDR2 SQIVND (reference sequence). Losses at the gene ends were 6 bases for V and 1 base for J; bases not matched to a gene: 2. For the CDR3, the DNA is TGTGCCAGTAGCCGGGACAGGGGGAACACTGAAGCTTTCTTT. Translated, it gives CASSRDRGNTEAFF.

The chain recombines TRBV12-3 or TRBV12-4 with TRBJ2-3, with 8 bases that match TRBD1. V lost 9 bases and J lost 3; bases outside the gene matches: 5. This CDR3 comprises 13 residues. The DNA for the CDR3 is TGTGCCAGTATCGGACAGGGAACAGATACGCAGTATTTT. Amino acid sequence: CASIGQGTDTQYF.

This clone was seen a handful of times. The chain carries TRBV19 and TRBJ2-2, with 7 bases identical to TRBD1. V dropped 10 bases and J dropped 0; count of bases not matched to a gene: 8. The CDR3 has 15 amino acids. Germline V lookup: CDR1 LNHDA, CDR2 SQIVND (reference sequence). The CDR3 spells CATRRGQANTGELFF. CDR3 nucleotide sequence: TGTGCCACTCGTCGCGGACAGGCGAACACCGGGGAGCTGTTTTTT.

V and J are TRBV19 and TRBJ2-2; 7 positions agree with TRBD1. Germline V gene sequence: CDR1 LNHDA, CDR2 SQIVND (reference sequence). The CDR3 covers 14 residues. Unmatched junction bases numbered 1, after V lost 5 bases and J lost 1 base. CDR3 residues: CASSRTGNTGELFF. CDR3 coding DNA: TGTGCCAGTAGTCGGACAGGGAACACCGGGGAGCTGTTTTTT.

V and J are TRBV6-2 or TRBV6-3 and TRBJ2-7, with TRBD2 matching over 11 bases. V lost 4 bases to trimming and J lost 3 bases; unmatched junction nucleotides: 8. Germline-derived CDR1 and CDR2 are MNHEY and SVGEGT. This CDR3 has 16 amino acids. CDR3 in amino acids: CASSFLPGLAVYEQYF. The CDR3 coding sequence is TGTGCCAGCAGTTTCCTGCCGGGACTAGCGGTCTACGAGCAGTACTTC.

In DNA, the CDR3 is TGTGCCAGTAGTAAATCCACTACGGCGGGTGAAAAACTGTTTTTT. It encodes CASSKSTTAGEKLFF. The chain recombines TRBV19 with TRBJ1-4; D is uncertain. Germline CDR1 is LNHDA and CDR2 is SQIVND (reference sequence). V was shortened by 4 bases and J by 7 bases, with 16 bases between the two germline ends. The CDR3 extends over 15 amino acids.

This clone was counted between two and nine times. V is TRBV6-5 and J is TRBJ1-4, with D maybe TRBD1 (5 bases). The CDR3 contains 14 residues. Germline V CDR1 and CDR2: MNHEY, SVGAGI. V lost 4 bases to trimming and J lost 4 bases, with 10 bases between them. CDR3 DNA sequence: TGTGCCAGCAGTTCGGGGGTCATTAATGAAAAACTGTTTTTT. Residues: CASSSGVINEKLFF.

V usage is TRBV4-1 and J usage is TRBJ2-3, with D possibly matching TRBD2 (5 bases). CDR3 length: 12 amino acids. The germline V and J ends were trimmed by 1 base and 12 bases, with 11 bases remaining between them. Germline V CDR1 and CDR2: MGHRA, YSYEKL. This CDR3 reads CASSQAPGYQYF. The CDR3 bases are TGCGCCAGCAGCCAAGCCCCGGGGTATCAGTATTTT.

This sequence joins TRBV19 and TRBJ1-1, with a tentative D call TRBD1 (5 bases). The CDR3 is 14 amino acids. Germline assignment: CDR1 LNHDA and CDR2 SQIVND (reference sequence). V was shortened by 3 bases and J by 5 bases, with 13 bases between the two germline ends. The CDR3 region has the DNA TGTGCCAGTAGTATCAAAGGGGTAGGGACTGAAGCTTTCTTT. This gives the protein CASSIKGVGTEAFF.

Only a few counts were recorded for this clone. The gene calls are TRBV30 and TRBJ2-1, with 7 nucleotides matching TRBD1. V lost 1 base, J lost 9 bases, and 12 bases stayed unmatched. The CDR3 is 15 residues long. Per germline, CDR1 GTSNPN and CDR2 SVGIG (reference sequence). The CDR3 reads CAWSAPGTVSIEQFF. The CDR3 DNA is TGTGCCTGGAGTGCGCCCGGGACAGTTTCGATTGAGCAGTTCTTC.

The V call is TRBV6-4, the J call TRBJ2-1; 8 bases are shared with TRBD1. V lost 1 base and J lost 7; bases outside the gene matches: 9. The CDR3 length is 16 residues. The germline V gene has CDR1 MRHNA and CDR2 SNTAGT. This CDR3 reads CASSDFGSGGSNEQFF. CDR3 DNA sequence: TGTGCCAGCAGTGACTTCGGGTCAGGGGGCTCTAATGAGCAGTTCTTC.

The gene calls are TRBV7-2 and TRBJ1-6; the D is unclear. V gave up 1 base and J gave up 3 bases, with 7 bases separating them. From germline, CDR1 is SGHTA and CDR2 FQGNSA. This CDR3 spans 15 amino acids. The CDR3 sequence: CASSLVSSYNSPLHF. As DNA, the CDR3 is TGTGCCAGCAGCTTAGTGTCCAGCTATAATTCACCCCTCCACTTT. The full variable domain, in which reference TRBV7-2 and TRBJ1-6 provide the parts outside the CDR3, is GAGVSQSPSNKVTEKGKDVELRCDPISGHTALYWYRQSLGQGLEFLIYFQGNSAPDKSGLPSDRFSAERTGGSVSTLTIQRTQQEDSAVYLCASSLVSSYNSPLHFGNGTRLTVT.

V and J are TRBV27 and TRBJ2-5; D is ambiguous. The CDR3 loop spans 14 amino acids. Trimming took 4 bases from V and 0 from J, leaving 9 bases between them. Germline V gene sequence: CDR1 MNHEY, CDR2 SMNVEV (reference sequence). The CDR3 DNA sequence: TGTGCCAGCAGTTCCTTGGCATACCAAGAGACCCAGTACTTC. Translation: CASSSLAYQETQYF.

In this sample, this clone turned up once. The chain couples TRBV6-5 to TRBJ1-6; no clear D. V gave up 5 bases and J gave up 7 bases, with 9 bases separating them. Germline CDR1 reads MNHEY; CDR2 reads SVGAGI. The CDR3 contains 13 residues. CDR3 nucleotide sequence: TGTGCCAGCAGTAGATCAGCGAATTCACCCCTCCACTTT. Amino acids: CASSRSANSPLHF.

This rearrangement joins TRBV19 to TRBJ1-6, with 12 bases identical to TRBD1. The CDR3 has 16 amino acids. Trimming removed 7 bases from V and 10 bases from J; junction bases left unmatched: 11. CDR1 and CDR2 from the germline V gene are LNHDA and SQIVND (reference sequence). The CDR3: CASTLGQGASQSPLHF. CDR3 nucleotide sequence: TGTGCCAGTACCCTGGGACAGGGGGCGAGTCAATCACCCCTCCACTTT.